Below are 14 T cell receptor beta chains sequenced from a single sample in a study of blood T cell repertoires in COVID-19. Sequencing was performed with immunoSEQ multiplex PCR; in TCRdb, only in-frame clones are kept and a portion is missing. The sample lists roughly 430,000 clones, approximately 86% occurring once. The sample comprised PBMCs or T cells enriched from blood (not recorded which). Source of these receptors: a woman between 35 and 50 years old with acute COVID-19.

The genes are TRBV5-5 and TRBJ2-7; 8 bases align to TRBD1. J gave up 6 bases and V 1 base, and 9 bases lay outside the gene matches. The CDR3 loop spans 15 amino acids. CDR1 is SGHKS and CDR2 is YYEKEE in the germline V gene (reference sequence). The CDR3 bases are TGTGCCAGCAGCTTGTCGGCAGGGGGCTTTCGCGAGCAGTACTTC. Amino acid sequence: CASSLSAGGFREQYF. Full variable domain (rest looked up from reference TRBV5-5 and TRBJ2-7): DAGVTQSPTHLIKTRGQQVTLRCSPISGHKSVSWYQQVLGQGPQFIFQYYEKEERGRGNFPDRFSARQFPNYSSELNVNALLLGDSALYLCASSLSAGGFREQYFGPGTRLTVT.

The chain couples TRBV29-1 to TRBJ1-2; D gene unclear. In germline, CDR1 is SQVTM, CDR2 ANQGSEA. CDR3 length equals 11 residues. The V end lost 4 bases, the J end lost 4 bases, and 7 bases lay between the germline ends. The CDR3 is CSVVSLYGYTF. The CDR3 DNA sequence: TGCAGCGTTGTTAGTCTCTATGGCTACACCTTC.

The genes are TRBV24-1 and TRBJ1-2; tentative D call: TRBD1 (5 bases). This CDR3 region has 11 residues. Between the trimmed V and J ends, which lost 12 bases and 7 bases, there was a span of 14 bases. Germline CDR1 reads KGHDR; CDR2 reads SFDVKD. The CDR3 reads CAPPPGVGYTF. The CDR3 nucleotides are TGTGCCCCTCCCCCGGGGGTTGGCTACACCTTC.

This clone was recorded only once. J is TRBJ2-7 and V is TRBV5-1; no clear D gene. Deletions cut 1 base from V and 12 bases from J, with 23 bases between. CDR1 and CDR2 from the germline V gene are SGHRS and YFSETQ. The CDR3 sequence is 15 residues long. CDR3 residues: CASSLTHGLPAFLYF. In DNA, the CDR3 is TGCGCCAGCAGCTTGACCCATGGCCTCCCAGCGTTTTTGTACTTC.

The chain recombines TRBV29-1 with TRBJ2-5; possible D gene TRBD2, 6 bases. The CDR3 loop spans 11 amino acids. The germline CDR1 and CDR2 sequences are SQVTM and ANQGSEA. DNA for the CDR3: TGCAGGTGGAGGGGAAAAGAGACCCAGTACTTC. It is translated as CRWRGKETQYF.

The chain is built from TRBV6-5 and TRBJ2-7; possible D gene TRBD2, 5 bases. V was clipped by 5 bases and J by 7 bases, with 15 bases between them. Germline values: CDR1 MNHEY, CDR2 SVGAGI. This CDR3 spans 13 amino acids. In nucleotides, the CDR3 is TGTGCCAGCAGTACGGCCCGGAGGAGGGAGCAGTACTTC. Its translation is CASSTARRREQYF.

In DNA form, the CDR3 reads TGTGCCAGCAGCCATGGGAACAGGGAGGAGACCCAGTACTTC. Translated, it gives CASSHGNREETQYF. This chain uses TRBV11-2 with TRBJ2-5; a weak D match, TRBD1 (6 bases). CDR3 length: 14 amino acids. Trimming removed 5 bases from V and 5 bases from J, with 15 bases in between. Germline V gives CDR1 SGHAT, CDR2 FQNNGV.

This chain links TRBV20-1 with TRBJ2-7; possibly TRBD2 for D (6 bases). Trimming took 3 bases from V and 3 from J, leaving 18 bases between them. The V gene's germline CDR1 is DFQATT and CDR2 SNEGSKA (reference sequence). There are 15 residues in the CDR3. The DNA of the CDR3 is TGCAGTGCTAGTTCTCGGGACTCGAATCTCTACGAGCAGTACTTC. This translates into CSASSRDSNLYEQYF.

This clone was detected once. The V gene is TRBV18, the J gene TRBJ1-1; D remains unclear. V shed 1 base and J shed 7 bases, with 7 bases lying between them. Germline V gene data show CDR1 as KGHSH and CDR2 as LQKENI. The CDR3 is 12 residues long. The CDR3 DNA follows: TGTGCCAGCTCACCACAGAGAGGTGAAGCTTTCTTT. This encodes CASSPQRGEAFF. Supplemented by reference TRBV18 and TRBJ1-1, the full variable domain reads NAGVMQNPRHLVRRRGQEARLRCSPMKGHSHVYWYRQLPEEGLKFMVYLQKENIIDESGMPKERFSAEFPKEGPSILRIQQVVRGDSAAYFCASSPQRGEAFFGQGTRLTVV.

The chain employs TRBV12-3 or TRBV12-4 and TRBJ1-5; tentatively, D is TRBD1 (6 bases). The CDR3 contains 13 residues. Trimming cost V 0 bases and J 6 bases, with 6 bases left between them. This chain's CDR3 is CASSLARGQPQHF. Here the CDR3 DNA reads TGTGCCAGCAGTTTAGCCAGGGGTCAGCCCCAGCATTTT.

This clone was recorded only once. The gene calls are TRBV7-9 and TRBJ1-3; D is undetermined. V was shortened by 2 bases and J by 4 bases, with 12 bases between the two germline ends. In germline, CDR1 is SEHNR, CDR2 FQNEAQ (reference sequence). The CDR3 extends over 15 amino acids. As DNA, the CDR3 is TGTGCCAGCAGCTTAACCGTCAGAAGAGGAAACACCATATATTTT. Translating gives CASSLTVRRGNTIYF.

CDR3 DNA: TGCGCCAGCAGCTTCACCCAAAGAACAGGGATCAGCACAGATACGCAGTATTTT. Amino acid sequence: CASSFTQRTGISTDTQYF. J is TRBJ2-3 and V is TRBV5-1, with a possible D match to TRBD1 (6 bases). The CDR3 loop spans 18 amino acids. Germline V gene sequence: CDR1 SGHRS, CDR2 YFSETQ. Trimming left V 2 bases short and J 0 bases short, with 19 bases between.

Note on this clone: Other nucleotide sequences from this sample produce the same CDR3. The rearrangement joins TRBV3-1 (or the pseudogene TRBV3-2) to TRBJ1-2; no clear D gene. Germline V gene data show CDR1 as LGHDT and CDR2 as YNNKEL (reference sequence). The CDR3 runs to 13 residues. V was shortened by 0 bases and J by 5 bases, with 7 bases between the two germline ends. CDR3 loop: CASSQDRRYGYTF. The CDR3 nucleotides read TGTGCCAGCAGCCAAGATCGCAGATATGGCTACACCTTC.

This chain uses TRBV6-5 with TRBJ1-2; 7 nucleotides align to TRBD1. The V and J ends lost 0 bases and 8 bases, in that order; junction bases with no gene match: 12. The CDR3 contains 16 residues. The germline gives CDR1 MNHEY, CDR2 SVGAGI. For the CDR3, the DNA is TGTGCCAGCAGTTACTCATGGAGACAGGGAGTGCGGGGCTACACCTTC. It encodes CASSYSWRQGVRGYTF.